A single sample is the source of the 18 T cell receptor beta chains below, sequenced in a study of regulatory T cells in long-lasting Graves disease. Documented time point: newly diagnosed GD, antithyroid drugs for less than 3 months. RNA extracted from PBMCs served as the sequencing template. Construction of TCR beta libraries relied on iRepertoire HTBI primers and on Arm-PCR targeting CDR3 regions. MiXCR, applied by TCRdb to the multiplex PCR reads, yields one record per CDR3 protein. This table has 350,000 to 400,000 distinct CDR3 sequences, roughly 15% appearing once. The sequenced sample was peripheral blood mononuclear cells (PBMCs), obtained at new diagnosis, from a patient treated with antithyroid drugs. The receptors come from a female donor with Graves disease.

There are many counts of this clonotype. The V and J genes are TRBV15 and TRBJ1-1, with a possible D match to TRBD1 (6 bases). Germline-derived CDR1 and CDR2 are LNHNV and YYDKDF (reference sequence). V was trimmed by 4 bases and J by 0 bases, leaving 18 bases between them. This CDR3 is 17 amino acids long. CDR3 DNA sequence: TGTGCCACCAGCACCCAAGTATGGGGACAACTGAACACTGAAGCTTTCTTT. Protein product: CATSTQVWGQLNTEAFF.

The table lists this clonotype with many counts. The V gene is TRBV10-3, the J gene TRBJ2-5; a possible D gene is TRBD2 (6 bases). CDR3 length equals 12 residues. CDR1 ENHRY and CDR2 SYGVKD come from the germline V gene. V lost 10 bases and J 7 bases, leaving 16 bases between the germline ends. The CDR3 sequence: CASTGGGGTQYF. CDR3 in DNA: TGTGCCAGTACCGGGGGTGGAGGGACCCAGTACTTC.

In this sample, this clonotype turned up many times. The chain carries TRBV12-3 or TRBV12-4 and TRBJ1-6, with 8 nucleotides matching TRBD1. The CDR3 extends over 15 amino acids. Germline trimming cut 2 bases from V and 6 bases from J; bases unmatched to any gene: 3. The CDR3 here is CASSLQGALNSPLHF. In nucleotides, the CDR3 is TGTGCCAGCAGTTTACAGGGGGCGCTTAATTCACCCCTCCACTTT.

The gene calls are TRBV24-1 and TRBJ2-3; 8 bases line up with TRBD1. This CDR3 is built from 15 residues. Germline V gene sequence: CDR1 KGHDR, CDR2 SFDVKD. V dropped 4 bases and J dropped 6; count of bases not matched to a gene: 8. CDR3 amino acids: CATSERRGLSDTQYF. The DNA of the CDR3 is TGTGCCACCAGTGAGCGCAGGGGGCTTTCCGATACGCAGTATTTT.

This clonotype was detected ten times or more. The chain combines TRBV2 with TRBJ1-5, with D possibly matching TRBD1 (5 bases). CDR3 length: 14 amino acids. Germline-derived CDR1 and CDR2 are SNHLY and FYNNEI. V was pared by 8 bases and J by 6 bases, with 17 bases between. This CDR3 is CASGNQGTAQPQHF. CDR3 DNA sequence: TGTGCCAGCGGTAATCAGGGCACGGCTCAGCCCCAGCATTTT.

This clonotype was detected many times. This sequence joins TRBV7-2 and TRBJ2-7, with D maybe TRBD2 (5 bases). Germline V gene lookup returns CDR1 SGHTA and CDR2 FQGNSA. Trimming shortened V by 1 base and J by 1 base, and 20 bases separated the two germline ends. The CDR3 runs 18 residues. CDR3 bases: TGTGCCAGCAGCTTAGGGAGACCCCGGGGTTGGATTTCCTACGAGCAGTACTTC. Its protein product is CASSLGRPRGWISYEQYF.

This clonotype came up many times. The chain has TRBV5-1 and TRBJ1-1; D is uncertain. CDR3 length equals 14 residues. From germline, CDR1 is SGHRS and CDR2 YFSETQ. The V end lost 2 bases, the J end lost 2 bases, and 10 bases lay between the germline ends. The CDR3 region is CASSFLGTNTEAFF. CDR3 nucleotide sequence: TGCGCCAGCAGCTTCCTCGGAACTAACACTGAAGCTTTCTTT.

This clonotype was observed at least ten times. This rearrangement joins TRBV3-1 to TRBJ2-7, with 11 bases aligning to TRBD1. The CDR3 sequence is 17 residues long. Germline V gene sequence: CDR1 LGHDT, CDR2 YNNKEL (reference sequence). The trim removed 4 bases at V and 3 bases at J, leaving 11 bases unmatched. Here the CDR3 reads CASSLWDRGITYYEQYF. The CDR3, as DNA: TGTGCCAGCAGCCTATGGGACAGGGGGATTACCTACTACGAGCAGTACTTC.

Comment on this clonotype: The junction does not match germline at one end; this may be a read error. The chain couples TRBV27 to TRBJ2-3, with TRBD2 matching 11 bases. The germline gives CDR1 MNHEY, CDR2 SMNVEV (reference sequence). CDR3 length: 18 residues. Here the CDR3 reads CASLSGTSGPHSTGTQYF. The DNA of the CDR3 is TGTGCCAGCCTATCCGGGACTAGCGGACCCCATAGCACAGGTACGCAGTATTTT.

The sample holds a few counts of this clonotype. A far larger clone is off by one base, so a read error is likely. The rearrangement links TRBV11-1 to TRBJ2-3; D perhaps matches TRBD1 (5 bases). This CDR3 contains 14 residues. Germline assignment: CDR1 SGHAT and CDR2 FQDESV (reference sequence). DNA of the CDR3: TGTGCCAGCAGCTTAGTAGTCGGCACAGGTACGCAGTATTTT. It translates to CASSLVVGTGTQYF.

This clonotype was counted many times. The chain recombines TRBV2 with TRBJ1-1, with 8 bases matching TRBD1. CDR1 is SNHLY, CDR2 FYNNEI, per germline. The CDR3 spans 15 residues. Losses at the gene ends were 4 bases for V and 7 bases for J; bases not matched to a gene: 11. The CDR3 sequence: CASSGVRGRAGEAFF. The CDR3 DNA is TGTGCCAGCAGTGGTGTCAGGGGGCGCGCCGGTGAAGCTTTCTTT.

Many counts were recorded for this clonotype. CDR3 in amino acids: CASSEGRAASSGNTIYF. The CDR3 coding sequence is TGTGCCAGCAGTGAGGGAAGGGCTGCAAGCTCTGGAAACACCATATATTTT. The chain joins TRBV6-2 or TRBV6-3 to TRBJ1-3, with D uncertain. The CDR3 runs to 17 residues. Per germline, CDR1 MNHEY and CDR2 SVGEGT. V was clipped by 5 bases and J by 0 bases, with 17 bases between them.

The sample holds many counts of this clonotype. The chain uses TRBV27 and TRBJ2-7; 11 bases are shared with TRBD2. This CDR3 has 15 residues. J lost 2 bases, V lost 3 bases, and 3 bases had no gene match. Germline values: CDR1 MNHEY, CDR2 SMNVEV (reference sequence). The CDR3 here is CASSFRLAGPYEQYF. In DNA form, the CDR3 reads TGTGCCAGCAGTTTCAGACTAGCGGGACCCTACGAGCAGTACTTC.

This sequence joins TRBV11-1 and TRBJ2-7; D may be TRBD1 (5 bases). Per germline, CDR1 SGHAT and CDR2 FQDESV (reference sequence). There are 13 residues in the CDR3. V lost 5 bases and J lost 5, with 13 bases in between. Here the CDR3 reads CASSPAGSHEQYF. Here the CDR3 DNA reads TGTGCCAGCAGCCCAGCAGGGTCCCACGAGCAGTACTTC.

This clonotype was counted between two and nine times. This CDR3 reads CASSQEGFGANVLTF. CDR3 DNA sequence: TGTGCCAGCAGCCAAGAGGGATTCGGGGCCAACGTCCTGACTTTC. The V call is TRBV3-1, the J call TRBJ2-6; no definite D call. The CDR3 contains 15 residues. Germline CDR1 LGHDT, CDR2 YNNKEL (reference sequence). Trimming removed 0 bases from V and 4 bases from J, with 7 bases in between.

The sample holds a few counts of this clonotype. The chain is built from TRBV10-3 and TRBJ2-6; a weak D match, TRBD2 (5 bases). The CDR3 spans 15 residues. Germline V CDR1 and CDR2: ENHRY, SYGVKD. V lost 8 bases and J 2 bases, leaving 13 bases between the germline ends. The CDR3 sequence is CAILASLTGANVLTF. The CDR3 bases are TGTGCCATCTTGGCTAGCTTAACTGGGGCCAACGTCCTGACTTTC.

This clonotype was detected many times. The V and J genes are TRBV5-1 and TRBJ1-2, with 9 bases lining up with TRBD1. The length of the CDR3 is 14 residues. Germline loops: CDR1 SGHRS, CDR2 YFSETQ. The V segment lost 2 bases and the J segment 7 bases; nucleotides outside the gene matches: 6. In DNA, the CDR3 is TGCGCCAGCAGCTTATCCACAGGGGGCAGTGGCTACACCTTC. As protein: CASSLSTGGSGYTF.

This clonotype showed up many times. The chain joins TRBV2 to TRBJ2-3; 7 bases are shared with TRBD2. The CDR3 extends over 16 amino acids. Germline V gives CDR1 SNHLY, CDR2 FYNNEI. V trimming: 5 bases; J trimming: 5 bases; junction bases outside the gene matches: 13. CDR3 DNA: TGTGCCAGCAGTATACCTACTAGCGCCCCAGGAGATACGCAGTATTTT. Encoded protein: CASSIPTSAPGDTQYF.